This entry concerns a single T cell receptor beta chain. The record originates from a study of OX40 agonist ivuxolimab in advanced cancers. The CDR3 extends over 15 amino acids. V shed 2 bases, J shed 2 bases, and the junction held 3 bases outside the gene matches. CDR1 and CDR2 (germline): SSHAT, FNYEAQ (reference sequence). TCRdb's table, derived via immunoSEQ multiplex PCR, lists solely in-frame clones and lacks some. The sample contains tens of thousands of clones, about 88% of which appear only once. This sample comprised CD4+ or CD8+ T cells sorted from blood, obtained in a trial of the OX40 agonist ivuxolimab. This TCR derives from an adult with an advanced solid tumor such as melanoma, head and neck, liver or kidney cancer. The gene calls are TRBV7-7 and TRBJ2-3, with 8 bases fitting TRBD2. DNA for the CDR3: TGTGCCAGCAGCTTAACCGGGAGGGCCACAGATACGCAGTATTTT. Its protein is CASSLTGRATDTQYF.